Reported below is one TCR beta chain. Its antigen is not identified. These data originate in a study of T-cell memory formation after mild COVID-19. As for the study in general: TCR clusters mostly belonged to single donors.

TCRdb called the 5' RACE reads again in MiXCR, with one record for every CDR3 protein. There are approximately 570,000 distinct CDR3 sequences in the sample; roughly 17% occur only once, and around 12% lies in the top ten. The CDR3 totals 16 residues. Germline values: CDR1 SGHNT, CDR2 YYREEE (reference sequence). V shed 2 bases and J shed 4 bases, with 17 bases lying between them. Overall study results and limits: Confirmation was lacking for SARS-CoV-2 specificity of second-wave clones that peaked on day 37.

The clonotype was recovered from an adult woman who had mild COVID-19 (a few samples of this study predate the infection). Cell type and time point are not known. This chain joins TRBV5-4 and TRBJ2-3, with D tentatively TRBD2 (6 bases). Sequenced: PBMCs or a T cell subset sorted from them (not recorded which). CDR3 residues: CASSFQRLDGSDTQYF. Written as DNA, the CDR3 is TGTGCCAGCAGCTTTCAGAGACTAGATGGATCAGATACGCAGTATTTT.